This T cell receptor (beta chain) stems from a study of blood T cell repertoires in COVID-19. In the study overall: The United States, Italy and Spain provided the acute and convalescent COVID-19 samples. T cells, B-cell-depleted T cells, or PBMCs provided the cDNA or gDNA that served as material.

Some clones are missing from TCRdb's copy, which holds only in-frame ones; the method was immunoSEQ multiplex PCR. The sample contains fewer than 450,000 clones, approximately 90% of which appear only once. The germline CDR1 and CDR2 sequences are KGHSH and LQKENI. V shed 3 bases and J 7 bases; nucleotides not matched to a gene: 11. CDR3 size: 15 residues. Sequenced: peripheral blood. This TCR was recovered from a woman aged 18-35 years who had recovered from COVID-19. The chain uses TRBV18 and TRBJ2-7; 8 nucleotides align to TRBD1. The CDR3 is CASSPAAQGAGEQYV. DNA for the CDR3: TGTGCCAGCTCACCGGCGGCTCAGGGGGCGGGAGAGCAGTACGTC.